This T cell receptor (beta chain) originates from a study of immune heterogeneity within non-small cell lung tumors. Study as a whole: Classification of the tumors gave 4 squamous cell carcinomas, approximately 10 non-squamous carcinomas and 1 not otherwise specified. General observations from the study: Identical dominant CDR3 beta clonotypes recurred across a patient's tumor sites, together with site-unique high-frequency clones. Significant yet moderate, the positive correlation between local T-cell clonality and local tumor mutational burden reached an R of 0.3 to 0.35.

Bulk tumor genomic DNA served as template, at about 600 ng per sample. Taken during surgery, several biopsies per primary tumor were spaced as far apart as possible within the tumor mass. It was patients with untreated, newly diagnosed non-small cell lung cancer who underwent curative surgery. The TCR beta CDR3 region underwent multiplex PCR amplification with 32 V and 13 J primers. In TCRdb, the multiplex PCR reads were re-called with MiXCR into one record per CDR3 protein. This table holds fewer than 3,500 distinct CDR3 sequences, roughly 45% found once. As to this clonotype: The antigen is undetermined.

The TCR was taken from a woman in her sixties or seventies with non-small cell lung cancer. Material: lung tumor tissue.

The CDR3 DNA reads TGTGCCAGCAGTTTTTTGGAGGGTGAGCAGTTCTTC. Translating it yields CASSFLEGEQFF. The chain uses TRBV28 and TRBJ2-1; D is possibly TRBD2 (6 bases). Trimming shortened V by 3 bases and J by 9 bases, and 9 bases separated the two germline ends. This CDR3 is built from 12 residues. The germline V gene encodes CDR1 MDHEN and CDR2 SYDVKM.